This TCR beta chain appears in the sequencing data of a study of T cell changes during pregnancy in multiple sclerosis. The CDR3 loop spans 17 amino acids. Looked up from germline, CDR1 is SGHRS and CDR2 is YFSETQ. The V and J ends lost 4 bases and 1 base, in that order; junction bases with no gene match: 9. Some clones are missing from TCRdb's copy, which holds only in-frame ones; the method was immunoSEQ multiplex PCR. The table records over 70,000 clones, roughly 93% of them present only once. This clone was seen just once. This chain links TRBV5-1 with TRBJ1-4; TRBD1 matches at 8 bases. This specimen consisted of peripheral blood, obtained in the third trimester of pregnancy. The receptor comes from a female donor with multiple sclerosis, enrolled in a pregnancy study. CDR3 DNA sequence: TGCGCCAGCAGCCCAGGACAGGGTATTCGAACTAATGAAAAACTGTTTTTT. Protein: CASSPGQGIRTNEKLFF. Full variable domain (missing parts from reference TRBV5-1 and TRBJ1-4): KAGVTQTPRYLIKTRGQQVTLSCSPISGHRSVSWYQQTPGQGLQFLFEYFSETQRNKGNFPGRFSGRQFSNSRSEMNVSTLELGDSALYLCASSPGQGIRTNEKLFFGSGTQLSVL.